Described below is a single TCR beta chain sequence and its context. Its antigen is not known. The data derive from a study of OX40 agonist ivuxolimab in advanced cancers. For the study at large: Every 2 weeks, ivuxolimab was infused into the patients intravenously at between 0.01 and 10 mg/kg. General study points: At 0.1 to 3.0 mg/kg, CD4+ and CD8+ blood T cells expanded clonally by week 6.

Autoimmune disease history or systemic immunosuppression led to patients being barred. Looked up from germline, CDR1 is LNHDA and CDR2 is SQIVND (reference sequence). The CDR3 is 15 amino acids. V trimming: 6 bases; J trimming: 2 bases; junction bases outside the gene matches: 6. Using immunoSEQ multiplex PCR, the repertoire was profiled, and TCRdb retains in-frame clones only, with some absent. The data show about 58,000 clones, less than 90% seen once. This TCR was recovered from an adult with an advanced solid tumor such as melanoma, head and neck, liver or kidney cancer. This sequence joins TRBV19 and TRBJ1-5, with 8 nucleotides matching TRBD1. The specimen was CD4+ or CD8+ T cells sorted from blood, collected in a trial of the OX40 agonist ivuxolimab. The CDR3 spells CASRYTGGGNQPQHF. In nucleotides, the CDR3 is TGTGCCAGTAGATACACAGGGGGAGGCAATCAGCCCCAGCATTTT.